This note documents a single TCR beta chain sequence. Its specificity is unknown. These data come from a study of OX40 agonist ivuxolimab in advanced cancers. Study outcomes and limitations: Some nonresponders also had low normalized T-cell clonal expansion. Antigen targets of the expanded peripheral T cells went undetermined.

Assay used: immunoSEQ multiplex PCR; TCRdb lists only in-frame clones, some missing. Of around 60,000 clones in the sample, approximately 88% were seen once. Germline V CDR1 and CDR2: SGHRS, YFSETQ. V lost 0 bases and J 1 base, leaving 10 bases between the germline ends. This CDR3 is built from 15 residues. The sample here was CD4+ or CD8+ T cells sorted from blood, taken in a trial of the OX40 agonist ivuxolimab. The sequence came from an adult with an advanced solid tumor such as melanoma, head and neck, liver or kidney cancer. The chain combines TRBV5-1 with TRBJ1-1, with D possibly being TRBD1 (6 bases). This chain's CDR3 is CASSLAWGPNTEAFF. For the CDR3, the DNA is TGCGCCAGCAGCTTGGCCTGGGGGCCGAACACTGAAGCTTTCTTT.